Listed below are T cell receptor beta chains from one sample, sequenced in a study of CD8 T cells in Susac syndrome. TCRdb itself ran the immunoSEQ multiplex PCR reads through MiXCR, one entry per CDR3 protein. Found here are about 290,000 distinct CDR3 sequences, about nine tenths of them singletons; the top ten hold less than 0.2%. Specimen: CD8+ T cells from PBMCs. The receptors come from a human donor with multiple sclerosis. Both conserved end residues are part of each CDR3. The D gene is left open where the match is weak. Size values are once, few and many counts, or a class for expanded clones, and some rows have none.

TRBJ2-2 | TRBV6-2/TRBV6-3 | TRBD2 | - | TGTGCCAGCAGTTACGTGCGGGAGGGGACCGGGGAGCTGTTTTTT | CASSYVREGTGELFF
TRBJ2-3 | TRBV29-1 | - | - | TGCAGTGCCGGGGGATTAGGCCCAGATACGCAGTATTTT | CSAGGLGPDTQYF
TRBJ2-7 | TRBV11-2 | TRBD2 | - | TGTGCCAGCAGGGGGGGGTGGGCCGAGCAGTACTTC | CASRGGWAEQYF
TRBJ2-2 | TRBV6-2/TRBV6-3 | TRBD2 | once | TGTGCCAGCATTGAGCGGGAGGGCCCGGACGGGGAGCTGTTTTTT | CASIEREGPDGELFF
TRBJ2-7 | TRBV9 | TRBD2 | once | TGTGCCAGCAGCCCCTGGGGGGGGGTCGACTACGAGCAGTACTTC | CASSPWGGVDYEQYF
TRBJ2-1 | TRBV25-1 | - | - | TGTGCCACCTCACCCGGGCATGAGCAGTTCTTC | CATSPGHEQFF
TRBJ2-7 | TRBV7-9 | - | once | TGTGCCAGCAGCCCCCCCGGAGCCGGAGGGGAGCAGTACTTC | CASSPPGAGGEQYF
TRBJ2-7 | TRBV29-1 | TRBD1 | - | TGCAGCGTGGCTATGGGACAGGCCGGATACGAGCAGTACTTC | CSVAMGQAGYEQYF
TRBJ1-6 | TRBV4-3 | - | - | TGCGCCAGCAGCCAAGATTTAACAGAAGATCGGAATTCACCCCTCCACTTT | CASSQDLTEDRNSPLHF
TRBJ2-5 | TRBV27 | - | - | TGTGCCAGCAGTTCCCTATGGGGCGGAGAGACCCAGTACTTC | CASSSLWGGETQYF
TRBJ2-1 | TRBV29-1 | TRBD1 | - | TGCAGCGTTGATGGACAGGACGCATACAATGAGCAGTTCTTC | CSVDGQDAYNEQFF
TRBJ2-7 | TRBV14 | - | - | TGTGCCAGCAGCCAAGTGCGTCTAGCCTACGAGCAGTACTTC | CASSQVRLAYEQYF
TRBJ2-1 | TRBV28 | - | - | TGTGCCAGCAGTTACCGGGGCCTCTCTTACAATGAGCAGTTCTTC | CASSYRGLSYNEQFF
TRBJ2-7 | TRBV27 | TRBD1 | once | TGTGCCAGCAGTTTGGCGACAGGGGCGGGCTACGAGCAGTACTTC | CASSLATGAGYEQYF
TRBJ2-1 | TRBV29-1 | TRBD2 | - | TGCAGCTCACGCGGGGTAGCGGGAGGGAGCTCCTACAATGAGCAGTTCTTC | CSSRGVAGGSSYNEQFF
TRBJ2-5 | TRBV3-1 | TRBD2 | - | TGTGCCAGCAGACTTCGGACTAGCGGGAGAACACGAGAGACCCAGTACTTC | CASRLRTSGRTRETQYF